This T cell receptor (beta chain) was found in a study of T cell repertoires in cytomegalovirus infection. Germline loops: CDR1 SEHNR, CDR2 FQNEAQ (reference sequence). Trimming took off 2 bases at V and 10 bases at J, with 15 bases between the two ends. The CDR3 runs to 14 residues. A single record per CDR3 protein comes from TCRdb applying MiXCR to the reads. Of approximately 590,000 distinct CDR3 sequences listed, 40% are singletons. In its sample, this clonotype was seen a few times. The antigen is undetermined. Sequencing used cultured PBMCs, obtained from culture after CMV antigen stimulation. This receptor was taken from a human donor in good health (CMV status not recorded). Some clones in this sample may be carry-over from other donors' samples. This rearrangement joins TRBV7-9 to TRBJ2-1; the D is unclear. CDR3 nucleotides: TGTGCCAGCAGCTTACCCCTACCGGCAGGCGAGCAGTTCTTC. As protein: CASSLPLPAGEQFF.